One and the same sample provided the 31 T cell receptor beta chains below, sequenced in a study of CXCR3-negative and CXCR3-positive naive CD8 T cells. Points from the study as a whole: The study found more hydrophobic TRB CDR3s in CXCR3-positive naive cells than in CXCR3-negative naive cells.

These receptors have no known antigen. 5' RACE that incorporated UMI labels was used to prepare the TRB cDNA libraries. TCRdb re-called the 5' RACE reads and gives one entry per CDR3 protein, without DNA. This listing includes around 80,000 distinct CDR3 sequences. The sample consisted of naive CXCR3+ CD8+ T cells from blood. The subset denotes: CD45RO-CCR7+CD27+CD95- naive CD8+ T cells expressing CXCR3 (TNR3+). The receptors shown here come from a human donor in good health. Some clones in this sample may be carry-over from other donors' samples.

CDR3 loop: CASSQEGGTEAFF. The chain is built from TRBV4-2 and TRBJ1-1. The length of the CDR3 is 13 residues. CDR1 is LGHNA and CDR2 is YNFKEQ in the germline V gene.

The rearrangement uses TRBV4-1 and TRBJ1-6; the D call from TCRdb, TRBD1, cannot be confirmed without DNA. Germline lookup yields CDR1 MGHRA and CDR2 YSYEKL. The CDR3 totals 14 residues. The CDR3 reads CASRTAGVDSPLHF.

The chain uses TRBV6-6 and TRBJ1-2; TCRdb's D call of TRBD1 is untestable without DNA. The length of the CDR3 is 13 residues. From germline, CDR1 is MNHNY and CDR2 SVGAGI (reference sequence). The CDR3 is CASSLPGGYGYTF.

The CDR3 loop reads CASSQEGTGIWGEQFF. V is TRBV3-1 and J is TRBJ2-1; checking the TCRdb D call of TRBD1 is not possible without DNA. The CDR3 covers 16 residues. The germline V gene encodes CDR1 LGHDT and CDR2 YNNKEL (reference sequence).

CDR3 in amino acids: CASSRTGFTEAFF. The rearrangement joins TRBV4-1 to TRBJ1-1; the TCRdb D gene call, TRBD1, has no DNA to confirm it. CDR1 and CDR2 (germline): MGHRA, YSYEKL. CDR3 length: 13 amino acids.

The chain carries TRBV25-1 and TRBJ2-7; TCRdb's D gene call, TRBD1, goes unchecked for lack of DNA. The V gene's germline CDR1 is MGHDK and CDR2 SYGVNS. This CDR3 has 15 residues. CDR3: CASSEGVRGSNEQYF.

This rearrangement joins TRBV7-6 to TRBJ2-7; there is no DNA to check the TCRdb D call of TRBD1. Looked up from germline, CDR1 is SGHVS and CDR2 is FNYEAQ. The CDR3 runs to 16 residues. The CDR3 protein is CASSSGQGANSYEQYF.

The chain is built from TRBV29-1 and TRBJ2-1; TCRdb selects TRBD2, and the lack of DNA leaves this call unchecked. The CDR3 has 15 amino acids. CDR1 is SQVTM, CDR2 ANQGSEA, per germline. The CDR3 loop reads CSGTTGTSRTNEQFF.

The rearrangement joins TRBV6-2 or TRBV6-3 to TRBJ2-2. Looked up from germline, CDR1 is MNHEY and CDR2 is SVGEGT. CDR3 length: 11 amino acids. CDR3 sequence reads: CASRFTGELFF.

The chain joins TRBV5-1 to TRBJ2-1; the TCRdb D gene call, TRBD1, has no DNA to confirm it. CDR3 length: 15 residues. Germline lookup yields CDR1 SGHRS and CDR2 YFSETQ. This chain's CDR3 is CASSSRDRGRVEQFF.

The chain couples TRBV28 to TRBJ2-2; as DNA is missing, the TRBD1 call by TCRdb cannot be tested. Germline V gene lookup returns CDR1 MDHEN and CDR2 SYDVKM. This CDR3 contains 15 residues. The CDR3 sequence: CASTSSGAVTGELFF.

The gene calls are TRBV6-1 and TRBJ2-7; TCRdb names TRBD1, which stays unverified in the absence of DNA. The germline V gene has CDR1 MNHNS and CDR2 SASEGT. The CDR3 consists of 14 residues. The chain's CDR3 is CASSDYHNRDEQYF.

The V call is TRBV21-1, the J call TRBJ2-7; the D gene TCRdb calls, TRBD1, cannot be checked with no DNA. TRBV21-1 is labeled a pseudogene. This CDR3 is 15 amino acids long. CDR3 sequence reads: CASSNPDRGPREQYF.

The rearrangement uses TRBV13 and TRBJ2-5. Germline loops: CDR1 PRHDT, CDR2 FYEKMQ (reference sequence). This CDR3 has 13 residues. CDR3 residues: CASSSNRAETQYF.

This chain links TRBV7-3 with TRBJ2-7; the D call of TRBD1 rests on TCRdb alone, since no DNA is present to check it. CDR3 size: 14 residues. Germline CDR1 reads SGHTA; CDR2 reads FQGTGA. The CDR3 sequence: CASSPIGGPGEQYF.

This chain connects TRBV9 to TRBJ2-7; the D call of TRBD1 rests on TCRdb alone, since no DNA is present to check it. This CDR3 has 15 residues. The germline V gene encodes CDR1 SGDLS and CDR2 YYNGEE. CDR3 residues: CASSVGRGGSYEQYF.

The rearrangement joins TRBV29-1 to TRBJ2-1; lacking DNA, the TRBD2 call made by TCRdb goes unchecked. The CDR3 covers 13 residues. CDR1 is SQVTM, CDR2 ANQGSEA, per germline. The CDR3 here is CSATSGIGNEQFF.

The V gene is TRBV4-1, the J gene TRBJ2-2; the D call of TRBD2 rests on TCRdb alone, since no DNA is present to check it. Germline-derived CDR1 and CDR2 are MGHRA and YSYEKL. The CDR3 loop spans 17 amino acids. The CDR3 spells CASSRTSGRAFSGELFF.

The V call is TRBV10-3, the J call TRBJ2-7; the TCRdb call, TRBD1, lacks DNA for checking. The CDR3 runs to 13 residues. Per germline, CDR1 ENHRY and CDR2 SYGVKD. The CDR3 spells CAIPGQGPHEQYF.

CDR3 sequence: CASSNPGVANEQYF. The chain joins TRBV5-1 to TRBJ2-7. Germline values: CDR1 SGHRS, CDR2 YFSETQ. The CDR3 is 14 residues long.

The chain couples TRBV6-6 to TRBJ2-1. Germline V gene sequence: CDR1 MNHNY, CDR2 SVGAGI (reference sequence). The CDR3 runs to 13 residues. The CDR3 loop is CASSSEDRNEQFF.

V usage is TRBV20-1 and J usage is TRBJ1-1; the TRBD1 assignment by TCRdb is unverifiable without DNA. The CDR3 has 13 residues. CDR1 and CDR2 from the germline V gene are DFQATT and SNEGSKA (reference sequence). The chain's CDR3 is CSARDLGGTEAFF.

This CDR3 reads CSVERGRSTDTQYF. The rearrangement links TRBV29-1 to TRBJ2-3; TCRdb's D call of TRBD1 is untestable without DNA. Germline CDR1 SQVTM, CDR2 ANQGSEA. The CDR3 runs to 14 residues.

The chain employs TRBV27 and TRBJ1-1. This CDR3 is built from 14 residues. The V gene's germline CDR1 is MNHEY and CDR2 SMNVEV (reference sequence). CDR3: CASSLRGIGTEAFF.

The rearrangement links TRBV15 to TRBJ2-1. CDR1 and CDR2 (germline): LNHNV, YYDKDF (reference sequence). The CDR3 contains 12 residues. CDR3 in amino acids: CATSNDDNERFF.

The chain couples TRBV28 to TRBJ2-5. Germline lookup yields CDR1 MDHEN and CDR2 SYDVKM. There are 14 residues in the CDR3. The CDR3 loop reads CASSLVEMGEIQYF. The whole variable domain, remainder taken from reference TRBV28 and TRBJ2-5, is DVKVTQSSRYLVKRTGEKVFLECVQDMDHENMFWYRQDPGLGLRLIYFSYDVKMKEKGDIPEGYSVSREKKERFSLILESASTNQTSMYLCASSLVEMGEIQYFGPGTRLLVL.

This CDR3 is CASSSYSGTDAYEQYF. V gene TRBV28 combines with J gene TRBJ2-7; the TCRdb call, TRBD1, lacks DNA for checking. This CDR3 is 16 amino acids long. Germline CDR1 MDHEN, CDR2 SYDVKM.

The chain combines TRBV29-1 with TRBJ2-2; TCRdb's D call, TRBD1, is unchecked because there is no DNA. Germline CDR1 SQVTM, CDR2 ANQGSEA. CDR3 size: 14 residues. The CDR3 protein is CSVDGDTNTGELFF.

The chain's CDR3 is CSVTSGSYEQYF. The gene calls are TRBV29-1 and TRBJ2-7; TCRdb indicates TRBD2, and absent DNA this call remains unverified. The length of the CDR3 is 12 residues. Germline V gives CDR1 SQVTM, CDR2 ANQGSEA.

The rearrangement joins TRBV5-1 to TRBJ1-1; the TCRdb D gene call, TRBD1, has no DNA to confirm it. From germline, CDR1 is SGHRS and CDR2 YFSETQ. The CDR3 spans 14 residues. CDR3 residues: CASSLTGGRAEAFF.

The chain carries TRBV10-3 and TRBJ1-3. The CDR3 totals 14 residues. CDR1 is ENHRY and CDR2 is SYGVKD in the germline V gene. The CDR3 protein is CAIEDASSGNTIYF.